The 28 T cell receptor beta chains in this list originate from one sample, sequenced in a study of blood T cell repertoires in COVID-19. Libraries were prepared by immunoSEQ multiplex PCR; TCRdb keeps only in-frame clonotypes and omits some of them. In the table there are 450,000 or so clones, roughly nine tenths of which are singletons. The sequenced sample was peripheral blood. Source of these receptors: a man between 18 and 29 years old with COVID-19, enrolled during active disease.

The genes are TRBV18 and TRBJ2-7; 12 bases are a match to TRBD2. The CDR3 totals 14 residues. Germline CDR1 KGHSH, CDR2 LQKENI. The V and J ends lost 6 bases and 4 bases, in that order; junction bases with no gene match: 4. The CDR3 reads CASSSGTSGYEQYF. The DNA for the CDR3 is TGTGCCAGCTCTTCCGGGACTAGCGGGTACGAGCAGTACTTC.

This clone occurred once. The chain couples TRBV6-5 to TRBJ1-2; the D is unclear. Looked up from germline, CDR1 is MNHEY and CDR2 is SVGAGI. Trimming shortened V by 6 bases and J by 1 base, and 12 bases separated the two germline ends. The CDR3 is 14 residues long. The CDR3 sequence: CASRAHSFNYGYTF. The CDR3, as DNA: TGTGCCAGCAGAGCCCATTCTTTTAACTATGGCTACACCTTC.

Details on this clone: The same CDR3 arises from other DNA sequences in this sample as well. The chain employs TRBV6-5 and TRBJ2-7; 7 bases line up with TRBD1. The CDR3 sequence is 13 residues long. The V and J ends lost 6 bases and 0 bases, in that order; junction bases with no gene match: 2. Per the germline V gene, CDR1 is MNHEY and CDR2 is SVGAGI. CDR3 residues: CASRRQGSYEQYF. CDR3 nucleotides: TGTGCCAGCAGACGACAGGGCTCCTACGAGCAGTACTTC.

The chain employs TRBV6-6 and TRBJ2-7; TRBD1 is a possible D gene (6 bases). Germline V gene sequence: CDR1 MNHNY, CDR2 SVGAGI (reference sequence). This CDR3 has 14 residues. Deletions cut 0 bases from V and 5 bases from J, with 11 bases between. This chain's CDR3 is CASSYSAGANEQYF. In DNA form, the CDR3 reads TGTGCCAGCAGTTACTCGGCAGGGGCCAACGAGCAGTACTTC.

The chain combines TRBV6-5 with TRBJ1-6; 12 bases line up with TRBD1. V lost 8 bases and J lost 7; bases outside the gene matches: 6. Germline V CDR1 and CDR2: MNHEY, SVGAGI. The CDR3 length is 15 residues. The CDR3 spells CASGRDRGLNSPLHF. The CDR3 coding sequence is TGTGCCAGCGGTAGGGACAGGGGGCTCAATTCACCCCTCCACTTT.

This chain links TRBV5-1 with TRBJ2-5; TRBD2 aligns across 8 bases. The J segment lost 5 bases and the V segment lost 1 base, leaving 10 bases of the junction unmatched. This CDR3 region has 16 residues. Germline CDR1 is SGHRS and CDR2 is YFSETQ. The CDR3 is CASSLFTGGRYETQYF. CDR3 bases: TGCGCCAGCAGCTTGTTTACGGGGGGGCGGTATGAGACCCAGTACTTC.

The rearrangement uses TRBV7-6 and TRBJ2-1; 7 positions match TRBD1. Germline V CDR1 and CDR2: SGHVS, FNYEAQ. The CDR3 is 15 amino acids. Trimming removed 2 bases from V and 6 bases from J; junction bases left unmatched: 7. The CDR3 nucleotides read TGTGCCAGCAGCTTATTTGGGACAGTGTCCAATGAGCAGTTCTTC. Protein sequence: CASSLFGTVSNEQFF.

The chain is built from TRBV5-1 and TRBJ2-5; the match to TRBD2 covers 10 bases. The CDR3 loop spans 16 amino acids. The germline CDR1 and CDR2 sequences are SGHRS and YFSETQ. The trim removed 4 bases at V and 5 bases at J, leaving 11 bases unmatched. The CDR3 spells CASSPGKRGGLETQYF. CDR3 in DNA: TGCGCCAGCAGCCCTGGCAAGCGGGGGGGCCTTGAGACCCAGTACTTC.

The chain combines TRBV6-5 with TRBJ1-4; no definite D call. The CDR3 is 11 amino acids. The V and J ends lost 6 bases and 8 bases respectively, with 7 bases between them. Germline assignment: CDR1 MNHEY and CDR2 SVGAGI. Written as DNA, the CDR3 is TGTGCCAGCAGGGTCGGGGAAAAACTGTTTTTT. This translates into CASRVGEKLFF.

This chain links TRBV11-2 with TRBJ2-5; 10 nucleotides match TRBD1. The trim removed 1 base at V and 1 base at J, leaving 3 bases unmatched. The CDR3 contains 16 residues. Germline assignment: CDR1 SGHAT and CDR2 FQNNGV. The DNA of the CDR3 is TGTGCCAGCAGCTTAGGGACAGGGGGGGCCCAAGAGACCCAGTACTTC. Amino acids: CASSLGTGGAQETQYF.

The table lists this clone with a count of one. V usage is TRBV7-9 and J usage is TRBJ2-1, with D possibly matching TRBD1 (6 bases). Germline CDR1 and CDR2: SEHNR and FQNEAQ (reference sequence). Trimming removed 5 bases from V and 5 bases from J, with 10 bases in between. This CDR3 has 13 amino acids. In DNA, the CDR3 is TGTGCCAGCAGCGTTGACAGGAACAATGAGCAGTTCTTC. Encoded protein: CASSVDRNNEQFF.

The chain joins TRBV7-8 to TRBJ1-1; 9 nucleotides line up with TRBD1. The CDR3 totals 16 residues. V was clipped by 5 bases and J by 1 base; unmatched bases: 8. Germline loops: CDR1 SGHVS, CDR2 FQNEAQ. In DNA, the CDR3 is TGTGCCAGCAGCCCCGGGACAGGGAAAGGGAACACTGAAGCTTTCTTT. As protein: CASSPGTGKGNTEAFF.

The chain joins TRBV13 to TRBJ2-3; tentatively, D is TRBD2 (5 bases). V was clipped by 3 bases and J by 5 bases, with 21 bases between them. CDR1 and CDR2 (germline): PRHDT, FYEKMQ (reference sequence). The CDR3 consists of 17 residues. The CDR3 spells CASSLRRGSGRRDTQYF. Written as DNA, the CDR3 is TGTGCCAGCAGCTTGAGGAGAGGCTCGGGAAGGAGAGATACGCAGTATTTT.

The genes are TRBV30 and TRBJ2-5, with TRBD2 matching 7 bases. Trimming took 2 bases from V and 5 from J; bases not matched to a gene: 8. The CDR3 totals 14 residues. CDR1 and CDR2 (germline): GTSNPN, SVGIG (reference sequence). The CDR3 reads CAWSRGSWGETQYF. The CDR3 coding sequence is TGTGCCTGGAGTCGCGGGAGTTGGGGGGAGACCCAGTACTTC.

The V call is TRBV5-1, the J call TRBJ2-3, with TRBD2 matching over 8 bases. Germline trimming cut 5 bases from V and 0 bases from J; bases unmatched to any gene: 5. This CDR3 comprises 15 residues. Germline V CDR1 and CDR2: SGHRS, YFSETQ. CDR3: CASRDSGVSTDTQYF. The CDR3 bases are TGCGCCAGCAGGGATAGCGGGGTTAGCACAGATACGCAGTATTTT.

The chain carries TRBV27 and TRBJ1-1; 12 bases match TRBD1. The CDR3 is 15 residues long. V was pared by 3 bases and J by 5 bases, with 4 bases of the junction left unmatched. Germline CDR1 is MNHEY and CDR2 is SMNVEV (reference sequence). The CDR3 region is CASSFGTGGLTEAFF. Written as DNA, the CDR3 is TGTGCCAGCAGTTTTGGGACAGGGGGCTTGACTGAAGCTTTCTTT.

V and J are TRBV11-2 and TRBJ2-2; D gene ambiguous. Germline loops: CDR1 SGHAT, CDR2 FQNNGV. This CDR3 contains 11 residues. Trimming removed 6 bases at V and 8 bases at J, with 7 bases between. The CDR3 DNA reads TGTGCCAGCAGTTTCCAGGGGGAGCTGTTTTTT. This sequence encodes CASSFQGELFF.

The chain combines TRBV7-2 with TRBJ2-7; the D is unclear. The germline V gene has CDR1 SGHTA and CDR2 FQGNSA. V lost 6 bases to trimming and J lost 0 bases, with 6 bases between them. CDR3 length equals 12 residues. The CDR3 coding sequence is TGTGCCAGCAGATCGAGCTCCTACGAGCAGTACTTC. Amino acid sequence: CASRSSSYEQYF.

V is TRBV2 and J is TRBJ2-2, with 8 bases matching TRBD2. Germline V gives CDR1 SNHLY, CDR2 FYNNEI. CDR3 length equals 15 residues. After removal of 8 bases from V and 5 bases from J, the junction contained 10 bases not matched to a gene. The chain's CDR3 is CASGKEAGATGELFF. The CDR3 region has the DNA TGTGCCAGCGGGAAGGAAGCGGGAGCTACCGGGGAGCTGTTTTTT.

The rearrangement joins TRBV19 to TRBJ2-1; 7 bases match TRBD2. V was clipped by 8 bases and J by 8 bases; unmatched bases: 21. Germline lookup yields CDR1 LNHDA and CDR2 SQIVND (reference sequence). This CDR3 contains 17 residues. CDR3 in amino acids: CASSATLGLVSVDEQFF. CDR3 DNA sequence: TGTGCCAGTTCCGCGACGCTTGGACTAGTAAGTGTCGATGAGCAGTTCTTC.

V is TRBV7-2 and J is TRBJ2-3; D call uncertain. CDR3 size: 13 residues. CDR1 is SGHTA, CDR2 FQGNSA, per germline. Trimming took 2 bases from V and 3 from J, leaving 6 bases between them. In DNA form, the CDR3 reads TGTGCCAGCAGCTTATTTATTACAGATACGCAGTATTTT. Translating gives CASSLFITDTQYF.

The chain carries TRBV14 and TRBJ2-2; unclear D gene. The CDR3 totals 17 residues. V was shortened by 4 bases and J by 7 bases, with 22 bases between the two germline ends. In germline, CDR1 is SGHDN, CDR2 FVKESK. CDR3 coding DNA: TGTGCCAGCAGCCCTAAGTTGCTCTCTGTGTCGGTCGGGGAGCTGTTTTTT. Encoded protein: CASSPKLLSVSVGELFF.

The chain couples TRBV5-5 to TRBJ1-1, with D possibly matching TRBD1 (5 bases). The CDR3 extends over 13 amino acids. Deletions cut 2 bases from V and 6 bases from J, with 11 bases between. Germline V CDR1 and CDR2: SGHKS, YYEKEE (reference sequence). The CDR3 nucleotides read TGTGCCAGCAGCTTAGCGGGGGTCGCTGAAGCTTTCTTT. It is translated as CASSLAGVAEAFF.

V gene TRBV5-1 combines with J gene TRBJ1-2; 8 nucleotides match TRBD1. Germline CDR1 SGHRS, CDR2 YFSETQ. V was clipped by 4 bases and J by 7 bases; unmatched bases: 18. The CDR3 has 17 amino acids. The CDR3 nucleotides are TGCGCCAGCAGCCTTGGAATATTCGGACAGGGTGATGTTGGCTACACCTTC. Translated: CASSLGIFGQGDVGYTF.

The rearrangement joins TRBV2 to TRBJ2-7; 7 bases are a match to TRBD1. Germline values: CDR1 SNHLY, CDR2 FYNNEI. This CDR3 has 16 residues. With 5 bases clipped from V and 3 bases from J, the junction kept 13 bases outside the gene matches. The DNA of the CDR3 is TGTGCCAGCAGTCGCTTATACCGGGACAGATTCTACGAGCAGTACTTC. Amino acids: CASSRLYRDRFYEQYF.

The V call is TRBV7-9, the J call TRBJ2-1, with TRBD2 matching 12 bases. Germline assignment: CDR1 SEHNR and CDR2 FQNEAQ (reference sequence). Unmatched junction bases numbered 6, after V lost 5 bases and J lost 4 bases. The CDR3 runs to 16 residues. CDR3 loop: CASSIGTSGLYNEQFF. The CDR3 nucleotides are TGTGCCAGCAGCATCGGGACTAGCGGGCTTTACAATGAGCAGTTCTTC.

The count of this clone is one. This same CDR3 is encoded by further DNA sequences in the sample. The DNA for the CDR3 is TGTGCCAGCAGCTCAGGACTAGCGGTATACAATGAGCAGTTCTTC. This sequence encodes CASSSGLAVYNEQFF. This chain connects TRBV7-9 to TRBJ2-1; 10 nucleotides match TRBD2. The J segment lost 4 bases and the V segment lost 4 bases, leaving 4 bases of the junction unmatched. Germline V lookup: CDR1 SEHNR, CDR2 FQNEAQ (reference sequence). The CDR3 runs 15 residues.

This clone appeared once. The chain links TRBV4-1 to TRBJ2-2; 8 nucleotides line up with TRBD1. The length of the CDR3 is 16 residues. After removal of 4 bases from V and 6 bases from J, the junction contained 10 bases not matched to a gene. CDR1 is MGHRA and CDR2 is YSYEKL in the germline V gene. This chain's CDR3 is CASSPSGQGASGELFF. CDR3 DNA: TGCGCCAGCAGCCCCTCTGGACAGGGCGCTTCCGGGGAGCTGTTTTTT.